This TCR beta chain came from a study of T cell repertoires in cytomegalovirus infection. Background on the study: Both a matching HLA type and CMV infection were indicated by public TCR beta signatures. General study findings and limits: CMV-specific TCR beta clonotypes restricted by HLA-C dominated the ex vivo response. Identification of carriers of CMV plus the relevant HLA was performed using cumulative public TCR beta family frequency.

There are a few counts of this clonotype. As yet, its antigen is unknown. The length of the CDR3 is 16 residues. The germline V and J ends were trimmed by 0 bases and 4 bases, with 18 bases remaining between them. Germline-derived CDR1 and CDR2 are DFQATT and SNEGSKA (reference sequence). MiXCR, applied by TCRdb to the reads, yields one record per CDR3 protein. The sample carries hundreds of thousands of distinct CDR3 sequences, roughly 16% recorded once. The clonotype originates from a human donor in good health (CMV status not recorded). Some clones in this sample may be carry-over from other donors' samples. The chain combines TRBV20-1 with TRBJ2-5; tentatively, D is TRBD1 (6 bases). Sample: PBMCs. CDR3 in DNA: TGCAGTGCTAGAGACATCAGGGGCTCCCTTGTAGAGACCCAGTACTTC. This sequence encodes CSARDIRGSLVETQYF.